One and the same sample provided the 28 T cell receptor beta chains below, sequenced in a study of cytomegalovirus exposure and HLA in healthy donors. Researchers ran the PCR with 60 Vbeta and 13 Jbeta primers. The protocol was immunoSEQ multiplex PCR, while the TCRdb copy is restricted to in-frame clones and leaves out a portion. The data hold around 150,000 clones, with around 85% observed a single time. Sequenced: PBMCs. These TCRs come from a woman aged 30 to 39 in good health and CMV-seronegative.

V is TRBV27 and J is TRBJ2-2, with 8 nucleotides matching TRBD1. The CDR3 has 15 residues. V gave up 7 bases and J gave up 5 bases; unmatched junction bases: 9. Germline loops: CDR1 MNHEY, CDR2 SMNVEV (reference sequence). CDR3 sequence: CASTPGQGETGELFF. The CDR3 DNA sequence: TGTGCCAGCACCCCCGGACAGGGTGAAACCGGGGAGCTGTTTTTT.

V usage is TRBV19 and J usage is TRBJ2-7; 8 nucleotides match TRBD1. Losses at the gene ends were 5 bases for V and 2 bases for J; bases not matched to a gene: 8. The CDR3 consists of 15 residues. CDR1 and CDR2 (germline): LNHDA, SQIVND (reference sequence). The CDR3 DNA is TGTGCCAGTAGTCGACCGGACAGGGCCGCCTACGAGCAGTACTTC. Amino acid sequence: CASSRPDRAAYEQYF.

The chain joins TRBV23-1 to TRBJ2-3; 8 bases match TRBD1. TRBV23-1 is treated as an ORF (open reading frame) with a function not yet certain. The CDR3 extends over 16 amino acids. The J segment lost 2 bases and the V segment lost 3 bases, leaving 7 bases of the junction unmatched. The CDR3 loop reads CASSHLGTGFTDTQYF. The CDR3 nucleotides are TGCGCCAGCAGTCATCTTGGGACAGGATTCACAGATACGCAGTATTTT.

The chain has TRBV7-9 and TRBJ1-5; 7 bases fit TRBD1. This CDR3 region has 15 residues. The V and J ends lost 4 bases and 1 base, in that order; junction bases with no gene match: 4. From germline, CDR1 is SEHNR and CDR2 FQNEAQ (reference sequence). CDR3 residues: CASSSDRASNQPQHF. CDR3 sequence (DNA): TGTGCCAGCAGCTCAGACAGGGCAAGCAATCAGCCCCAGCATTTT. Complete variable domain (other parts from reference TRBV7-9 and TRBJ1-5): DTGVSQNPRHKITKRGQNVTFRCDPISEHNRLYWYRQTLGQGPEFLTYFQNEAQLEKSRLLSDRFSAERPKGSFSTLEIQRTEQGDSAMYLCASSSDRASNQPQHFGDGTRLSIL.

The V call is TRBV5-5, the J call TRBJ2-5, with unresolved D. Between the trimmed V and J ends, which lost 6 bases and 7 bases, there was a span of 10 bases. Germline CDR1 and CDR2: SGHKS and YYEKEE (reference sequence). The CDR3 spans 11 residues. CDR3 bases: TGTGCCAGCACCGACACCGGGACCCAGTACTTC. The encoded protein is CASTDTGTQYF.

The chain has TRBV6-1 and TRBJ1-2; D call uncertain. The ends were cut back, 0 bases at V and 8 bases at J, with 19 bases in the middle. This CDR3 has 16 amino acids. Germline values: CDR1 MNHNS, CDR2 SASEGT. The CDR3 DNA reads TGTGCCAGCAGTGAAGCCGTCGGTGGGCAGGTTGGCGGCTACACCTTC. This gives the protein CASSEAVGGQVGGYTF.

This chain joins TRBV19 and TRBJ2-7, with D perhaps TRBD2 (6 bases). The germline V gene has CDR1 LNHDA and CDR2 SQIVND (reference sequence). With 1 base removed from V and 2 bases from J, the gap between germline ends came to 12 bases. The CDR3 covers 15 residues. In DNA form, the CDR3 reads TGTGCCAGTAGTATAGTGGGCGGGGAAACCTACGAGCAGTACTTC. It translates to CASSIVGGETYEQYF.

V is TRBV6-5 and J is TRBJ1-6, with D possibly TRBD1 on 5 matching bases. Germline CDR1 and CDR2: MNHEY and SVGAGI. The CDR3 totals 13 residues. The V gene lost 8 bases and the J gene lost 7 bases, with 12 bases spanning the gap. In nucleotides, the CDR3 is TGTGCCAGCCGAGGGACTGCGAATTCACCCCTCCACTTT. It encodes CASRGTANSPLHF.

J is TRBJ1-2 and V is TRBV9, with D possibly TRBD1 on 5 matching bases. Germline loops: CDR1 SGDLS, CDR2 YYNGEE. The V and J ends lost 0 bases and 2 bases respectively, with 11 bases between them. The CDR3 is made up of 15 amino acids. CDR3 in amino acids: CASSVGGGGNYGYTF. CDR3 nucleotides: TGTGCCAGCAGCGTAGGCGGGGGGGGGAACTATGGCTACACCTTC.

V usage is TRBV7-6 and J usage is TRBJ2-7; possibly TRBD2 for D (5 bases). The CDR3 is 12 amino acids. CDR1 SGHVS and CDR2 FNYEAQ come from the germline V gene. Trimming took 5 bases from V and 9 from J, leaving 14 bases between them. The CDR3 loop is CASSLLEGAQYF. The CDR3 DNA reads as TGTGCCAGCAGCCTACTCGAGGGCGCGCAGTACTTC.

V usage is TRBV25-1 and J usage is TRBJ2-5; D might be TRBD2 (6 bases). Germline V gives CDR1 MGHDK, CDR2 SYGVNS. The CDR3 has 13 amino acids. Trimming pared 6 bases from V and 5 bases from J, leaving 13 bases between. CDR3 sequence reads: CASREIGRETQYF. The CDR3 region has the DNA TGTGCCAGCAGGGAGATAGGGAGGGAGACCCAGTACTTC.

CDR3 nucleotides: TGTGCCAGTAGCAATCCCGGGACACTAGTCTACGAGCAGTACTTC. Translation: CASSNPGTLVYEQYF. The rearrangement links TRBV19 to TRBJ2-5; possibly TRBD1 for D (6 bases). The J call may be in error: the DNA end matches TRBJ2-7 better. This CDR3 is built from 15 residues. The germline V gene encodes CDR1 LNHDA and CDR2 SQIVND (reference sequence).

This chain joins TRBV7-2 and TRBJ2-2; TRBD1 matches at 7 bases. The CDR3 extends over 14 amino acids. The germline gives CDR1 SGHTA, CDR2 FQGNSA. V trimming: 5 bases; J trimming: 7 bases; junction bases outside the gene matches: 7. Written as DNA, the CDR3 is TGTGCCAGCAGCCCTGACAGGGCAAGCGGGGAGCTGTTTTTT. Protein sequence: CASSPDRASGELFF. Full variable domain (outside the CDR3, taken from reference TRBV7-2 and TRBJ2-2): GAGVSQSPSNKVTEKGKDVELRCDPISGHTALYWYRQSLGQGLEFLIYFQGNSAPDKSGLPSDRFSAERTGGSVSTLTIQRTQQEDSAVYLCASSPDRASGELFFGEGSRLTVL.

CDR3 DNA: TGTGCCAGTGACATTTTGGGGCCTTATCAGCCCCAGCATTTT. The encoded protein is CASDILGPYQPQHF. The gene calls are TRBV19 and TRBJ1-5, with D possibly TRBD1 on 5 matching bases. V shed 8 bases and J shed 5 bases, with 16 bases lying between them. CDR3 size: 14 residues. Germline assignment: CDR1 LNHDA and CDR2 SQIVND (reference sequence).

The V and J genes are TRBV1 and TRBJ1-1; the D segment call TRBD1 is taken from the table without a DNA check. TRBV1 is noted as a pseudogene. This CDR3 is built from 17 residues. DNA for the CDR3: TGCACCAGCAGCCAAGTTTCCGGACAGGGGGTTTGCACTGAAGCTTTCTTT. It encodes CTSSQVSGQGVCTEAFF.

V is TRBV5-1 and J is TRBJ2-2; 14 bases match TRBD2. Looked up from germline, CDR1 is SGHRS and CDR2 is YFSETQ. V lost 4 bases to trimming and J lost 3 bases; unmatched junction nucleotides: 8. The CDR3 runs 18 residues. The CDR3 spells CASSRGLAGVSHTGELFF. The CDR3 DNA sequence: TGCGCCAGCAGCAGGGGACTAGCGGGAGTATCTCACACCGGGGAGCTGTTTTTT.

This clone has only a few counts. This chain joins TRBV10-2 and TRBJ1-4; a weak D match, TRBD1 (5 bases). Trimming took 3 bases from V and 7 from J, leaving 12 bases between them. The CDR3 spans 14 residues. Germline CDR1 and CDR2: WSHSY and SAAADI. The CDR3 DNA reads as TGCGCCAGCAGTGACCCGGCGGGGGGTGAAAAACTGTTTTTT. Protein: CASSDPAGGEKLFF.

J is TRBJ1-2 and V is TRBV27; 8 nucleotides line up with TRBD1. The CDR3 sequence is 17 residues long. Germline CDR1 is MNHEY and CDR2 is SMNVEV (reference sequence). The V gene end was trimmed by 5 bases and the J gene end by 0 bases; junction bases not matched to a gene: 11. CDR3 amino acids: CASSPRDRRPTNYGYTF. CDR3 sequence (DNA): TGTGCCAGCAGTCCCCGGGACAGGCGACCAACTAACTATGGCTACACCTTC.

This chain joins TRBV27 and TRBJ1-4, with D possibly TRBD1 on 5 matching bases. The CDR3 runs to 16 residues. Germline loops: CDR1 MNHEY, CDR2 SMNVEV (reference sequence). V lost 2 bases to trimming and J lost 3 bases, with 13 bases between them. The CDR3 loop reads CASSLRGLGPNEKLFF. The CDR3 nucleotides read TGTGCCAGCAGTTTAAGGGGACTGGGACCTAATGAAAAACTGTTTTTT.

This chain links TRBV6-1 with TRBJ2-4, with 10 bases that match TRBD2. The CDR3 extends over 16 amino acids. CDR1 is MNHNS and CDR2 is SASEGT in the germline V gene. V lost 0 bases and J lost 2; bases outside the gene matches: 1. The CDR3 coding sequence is TGTGCCAGCAGTGAAGCTAGCGGGGGGCCCAAAAACATTCAGTACTTC. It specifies CASSEASGGPKNIQYF.

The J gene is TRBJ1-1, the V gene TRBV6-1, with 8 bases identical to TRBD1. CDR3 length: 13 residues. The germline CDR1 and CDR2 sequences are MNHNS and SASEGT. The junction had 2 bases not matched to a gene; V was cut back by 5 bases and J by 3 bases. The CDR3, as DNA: TGTGCCAGCAGTTCGACAGGGGACACTGAAGCTTTCTTT. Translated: CASSSTGDTEAFF.

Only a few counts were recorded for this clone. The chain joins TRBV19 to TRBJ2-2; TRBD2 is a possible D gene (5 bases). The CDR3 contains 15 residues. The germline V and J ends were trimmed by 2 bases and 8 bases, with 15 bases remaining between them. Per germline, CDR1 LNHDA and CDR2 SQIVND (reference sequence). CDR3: CASSISRALIGELFF. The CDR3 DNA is TGTGCCAGTAGTATATCGCGGGCCCTTATAGGGGAGCTGTTTTTT.

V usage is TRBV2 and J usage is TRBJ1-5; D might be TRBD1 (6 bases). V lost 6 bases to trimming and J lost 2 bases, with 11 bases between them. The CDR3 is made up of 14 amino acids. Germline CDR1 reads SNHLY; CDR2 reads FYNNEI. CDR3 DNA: TGTGCCAGCAGCTCCTACAGGGGCAATCAGCCCCAGCATTTT. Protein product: CASSSYRGNQPQHF.

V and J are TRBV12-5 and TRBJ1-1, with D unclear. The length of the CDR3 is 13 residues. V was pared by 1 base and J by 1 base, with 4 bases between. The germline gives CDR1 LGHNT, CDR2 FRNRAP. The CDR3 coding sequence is TGTGCTAGTGGTTTGGACACGAACACTGAAGCTTTCTTT. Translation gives CASGLDTNTEAFF. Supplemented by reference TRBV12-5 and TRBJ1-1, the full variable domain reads DARVTQTPRHKVTEMGQEVTMRCQPILGHNTVFWYRQTMMQGLELLAYFRNRAPLDDSGMPKDRFSAEMPDATLATLKIQPSEPRDSAVYFCASGLDTNTEAFFGQGTRLTVV.

The CDR3 is CASSEGPWDRVGTEAFF. CDR3 nucleotide sequence: TGCGCCAGCAGTGAGGGGCCATGGGACAGGGTTGGGACTGAAGCTTTCTTT. This chain joins TRBV10-2 and TRBJ1-1, with TRBD1 identical over 9 bases. V shed 2 bases, J shed 5 bases, and the junction held 12 bases outside the gene matches. The CDR3 runs 17 residues. Germline V CDR1 and CDR2: WSHSY, SAAADI.

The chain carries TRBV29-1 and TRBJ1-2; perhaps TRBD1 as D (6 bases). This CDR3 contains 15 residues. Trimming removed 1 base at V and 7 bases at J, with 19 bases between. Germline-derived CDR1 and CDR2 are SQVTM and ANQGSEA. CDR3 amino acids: CSVEGVGGALGGYTF. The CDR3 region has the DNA TGCAGCGTTGAAGGGGTTGGGGGGGCTCTAGGTGGCTACACCTTC.

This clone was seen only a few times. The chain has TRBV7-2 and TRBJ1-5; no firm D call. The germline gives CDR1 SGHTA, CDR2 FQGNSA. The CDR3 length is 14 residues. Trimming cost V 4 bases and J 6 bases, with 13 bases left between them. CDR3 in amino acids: CASSSIGNFQPQHF. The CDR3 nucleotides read TGTGCCAGCAGCTCAATCGGGAATTTTCAGCCCCAGCATTTT.

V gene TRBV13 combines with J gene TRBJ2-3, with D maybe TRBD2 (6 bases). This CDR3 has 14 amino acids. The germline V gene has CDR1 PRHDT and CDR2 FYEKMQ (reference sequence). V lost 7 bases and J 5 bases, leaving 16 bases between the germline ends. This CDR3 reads CASKLAAVGDTQYF. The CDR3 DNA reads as TGTGCCAGCAAACTAGCTGCAGTGGGAGATACGCAGTATTTT. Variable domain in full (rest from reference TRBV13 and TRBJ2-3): AAGVIQSPRHLIKEKRETATLKCYPIPRHDTVYWYQQGPGQDPQFLISFYEKMQSDKGSIPDRFSAQQFSDYHSELNMSSLELGDSALYFCASKLAAVGDTQYFGPGTRLTVL.